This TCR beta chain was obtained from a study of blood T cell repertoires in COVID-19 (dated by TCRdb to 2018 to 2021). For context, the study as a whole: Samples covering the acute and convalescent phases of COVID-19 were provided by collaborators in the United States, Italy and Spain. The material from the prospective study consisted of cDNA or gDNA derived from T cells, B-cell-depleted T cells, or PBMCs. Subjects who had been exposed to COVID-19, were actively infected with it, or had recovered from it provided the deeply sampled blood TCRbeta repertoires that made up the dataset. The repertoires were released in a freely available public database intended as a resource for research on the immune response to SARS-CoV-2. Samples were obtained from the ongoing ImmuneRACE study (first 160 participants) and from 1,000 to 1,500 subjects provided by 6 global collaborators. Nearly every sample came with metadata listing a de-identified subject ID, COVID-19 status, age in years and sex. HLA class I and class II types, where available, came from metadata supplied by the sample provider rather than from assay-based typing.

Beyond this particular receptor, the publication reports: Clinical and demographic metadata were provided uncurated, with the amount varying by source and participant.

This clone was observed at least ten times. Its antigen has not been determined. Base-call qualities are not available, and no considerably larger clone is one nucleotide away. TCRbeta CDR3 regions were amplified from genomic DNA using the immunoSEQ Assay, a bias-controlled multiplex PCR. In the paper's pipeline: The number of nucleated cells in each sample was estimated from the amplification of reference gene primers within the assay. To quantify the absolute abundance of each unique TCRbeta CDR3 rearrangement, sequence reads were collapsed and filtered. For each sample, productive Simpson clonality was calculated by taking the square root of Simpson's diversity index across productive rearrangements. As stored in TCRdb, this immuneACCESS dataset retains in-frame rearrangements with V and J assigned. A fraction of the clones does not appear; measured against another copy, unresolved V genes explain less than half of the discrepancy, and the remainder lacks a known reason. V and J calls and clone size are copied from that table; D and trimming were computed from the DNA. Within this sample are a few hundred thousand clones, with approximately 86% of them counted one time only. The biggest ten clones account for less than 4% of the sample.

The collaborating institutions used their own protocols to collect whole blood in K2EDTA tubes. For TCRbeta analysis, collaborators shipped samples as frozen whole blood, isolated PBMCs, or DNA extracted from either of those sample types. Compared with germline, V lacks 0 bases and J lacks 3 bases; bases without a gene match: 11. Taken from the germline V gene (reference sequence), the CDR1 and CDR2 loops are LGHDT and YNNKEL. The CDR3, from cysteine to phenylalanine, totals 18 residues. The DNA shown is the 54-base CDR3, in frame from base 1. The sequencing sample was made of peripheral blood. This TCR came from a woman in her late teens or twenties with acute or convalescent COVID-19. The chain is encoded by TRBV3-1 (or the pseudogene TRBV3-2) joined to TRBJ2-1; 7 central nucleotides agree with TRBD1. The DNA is TGTGCCAGCAGCCAAGAGACGCTTATTGGGGACAGCTACAATGAGCAGTTCTTC. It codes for CASSQETLIGDSYNEQFF.